What follows are 6 T cell receptor beta chains derived from one specimen sequenced in a study of response to subunit inactivated influenza vaccine. TCRdb independently ran MiXCR on the RT-PCR reads; one entry per CDR3 protein. The table shows 550,000 to 600,000 distinct CDR3 sequences, with 12% occurring only once. Material: PBMCs from blood, obtained on the day of vaccination. The source of these receptors is a man aged 50-60 years who received an inactivated influenza vaccine.

The chain links TRBV20-1 to TRBJ2-7; D is uncertain. Between the trimmed V and J ends, which lost 0 bases and 4 bases, there was a span of 13 bases. This CDR3 has 14 amino acids. CDR1 DFQATT and CDR2 SNEGSKA come from the germline V gene (reference sequence). CDR3 amino acids: CSARDFLGNYEQYF. CDR3 in DNA: TGCAGTGCTAGAGATTTCCTCGGAAATTACGAGCAGTACTTC.

Only a few counts were recorded for this clonotype. V usage is TRBV6-5 and J usage is TRBJ2-3; 10 bases are shared with TRBD2. The CDR3 extends over 17 amino acids. Trimming at V came to 2 bases and at J to 5 bases, leaving 10 bases not matched to a gene. The germline CDR1 and CDR2 sequences are MNHEY and SVGAGI. The CDR3 protein is CASSYTPAGGPGDTQYF. CDR3 DNA: TGTGCCAGCAGTTACACACCAGCGGGAGGGCCCGGAGATACGCAGTATTTT.

The chain couples TRBV27 to TRBJ2-2, with D unclear. V was trimmed by 1 base and J by 4 bases, leaving 10 bases between them. CDR1 is MNHEY, CDR2 SMNVEV, per germline (reference sequence). This CDR3 contains 15 residues. CDR3 nucleotide sequence: TGTGCCAGCAGTTTATTTCCTCTGGGCACCGGGGAGCTGTTTTTT. It encodes CASSLFPLGTGELFF.

In its sample, this clonotype was seen a few times. The rearrangement uses TRBV19 and TRBJ2-7; 7 bases align to TRBD1. The V gene end was trimmed by 6 bases and the J gene end by 6 bases; junction bases not matched to a gene: 8. Germline V gene data show CDR1 as LNHDA and CDR2 as SQIVND (reference sequence). CDR3 size: 13 residues. This chain's CDR3 is CASRGRGQAEQYF. The CDR3 nucleotides read TGTGCCAGTAGGGGAAGGGGGCAGGCCGAGCAGTACTTC.

The table lists this clonotype with a few counts. The V and J genes are TRBV4-2 and TRBJ1-1, with D perhaps TRBD1 (5 bases). V gave up 4 bases and J gave up 3 bases, with 12 bases separating them. Germline V gene data show CDR1 as LGHNA and CDR2 as YNFKEQ. The CDR3 has 14 amino acids. The CDR3 DNA is TGTGCCAGCAGCCCCAGGGCGGGGGACACTGAAGCTTTCTTT. Residues: CASSPRAGDTEAFF.

This clonotype came up a few times. This sequence joins TRBV7-9 and TRBJ2-3; tentative D call: TRBD1 (6 bases). CDR3 length: 13 residues. V was shortened by 5 bases and J by 5 bases, with 11 bases between the two germline ends. The germline gives CDR1 SEHNR, CDR2 FQNEAQ (reference sequence). In DNA, the CDR3 is TGTGCCAGCAGCCACACAGGGTTAGATACGCAGTATTTT. Its translation is CASSHTGLDTQYF.